Included here is one TCR beta chain sequence, with context. What it recognizes is unknown. These data belong to a study of T cells in Graves' hyperthyroidism and ophthalmopathy. Points from the study as a whole: Blood also contained most expanded thyroid clonotypes above 0.001.

Exclusion of a patient resulted from uncontrolled infection, other autoimmune disease, pregnancy or lactation. Each diagnosis was grounded in clinical symptoms, serum thyroxine and TRAb, thyroid ultrasound, and orbital computed tomography. RNA transcripts gave rise to amplified TCR beta CDR3 regions. Primed by the HTBI set, a first-round RT-PCR was run on the TCR CDR3. Each CDR3 protein is one row after TCRdb ran MiXCR on the multiplex PCR reads. Among 550,000 to 700,000 distinct CDR3 sequences, about half were seen once, and the ten largest hold roughly 20%. The CDR3 covers 14 residues. Germline values: CDR1 SGDLS, CDR2 YYNGEE. Trimming removed 0 bases from V and 6 bases from J, with 13 bases in between.

The sequencing sample was made of peripheral blood or thyroid tissue (not recorded which). The V call is TRBV9, the J call TRBJ2-7; perhaps TRBD2 as D (5 bases). This TCR was recovered from an adult woman with Graves' disease, either hyperthyroidism or ophthalmopathy (not recorded which). CDR3 DNA: TGTGCCAGCAGCGTAGGGATCGGGGATATCGAGCAGTACTTC. This translates into CASSVGIGDIEQYF.